The 17 T cell receptor beta chains reported below all come from one sample, sequenced in a study of blood T cells in healthy people across ages. Primers used in a second PCR of roughly 7 to 12 cycles were a sample-barcoded 5' primer and a J-beta primer mix. A single record per CDR3 protein comes from TCRdb applying MiXCR to the 5' RACE reads. The table includes about 640,000 distinct CDR3 sequences, 45% to 65% detected once. The sample comprised blood. Source of these receptors: a man in his 60s in good health.

The gene calls are TRBV4-1 and TRBJ2-2; maybe TRBD1 (6 bases). V was trimmed by 1 base and J by 2 bases, leaving 14 bases between them. CDR1 MGHRA and CDR2 YSYEKL come from the germline V gene. The CDR3 extends over 17 amino acids. CDR3 DNA: TGCGCCAGCAGCCAAGTAGGGGTCAGGGGAAACACCGGGGAGCTGTTTTTT. Protein sequence: CASSQVGVRGNTGELFF.

The chain combines TRBV12-3 or TRBV12-4 with TRBJ2-1; D unclear. Trimming shortened V by 2 bases and J by 7 bases, and 3 bases separated the two germline ends. The CDR3 spans 11 residues. The CDR3 sequence is CASSLKNEQFF. The DNA for the CDR3 is TGTGCCAGCAGTTTAAAGAATGAGCAGTTCTTC.

This CDR3 is CSARRGTSGGEETQYF. The CDR3, as DNA: TGCAGTGCTAGACGAGGGACTAGCGGGGGGGAGGAGACCCAGTACTTC. The genes are TRBV20-1 and TRBJ2-4, with TRBD2 matching 16 bases. The J call may be in error: the DNA end matches TRBJ2-5 better. The CDR3 sequence is 16 residues long. In germline, CDR1 is DFQATT, CDR2 SNEGSKA (reference sequence).

V and J are TRBV7-9 and TRBJ1-1; 7 nucleotides agree with TRBD1. Germline trimming cut 3 bases from V and 5 bases from J; bases unmatched to any gene: 9. CDR1 and CDR2 from the germline V gene are SEHNR and FQNEAQ (reference sequence). CDR3 length equals 15 residues. The CDR3 here is CASSFSRGRITEAFF. CDR3 coding DNA: TGTGCCAGCAGCTTCTCTAGGGGGCGCATAACTGAAGCTTTCTTT.

The table lists this clonotype with a few counts. J is TRBJ2-4 and V is TRBV7-2; D is ambiguous. The germline V gene has CDR1 SGHTA and CDR2 FQGNSA. This CDR3 is built from 13 residues. V dropped 1 base and J dropped 9 bases, with 10 bases sitting between them. The CDR3 region is CASSLELSGIQYF. CDR3 sequence (DNA): TGTGCCAGCAGCTTAGAACTGTCGGGCATTCAGTACTTC.

The genes are TRBV9 and TRBJ2-1; D is possibly TRBD1 (6 bases). This CDR3 contains 16 residues. Germline V gene data show CDR1 as SGDLS and CDR2 as YYNGEE. V was pared by 4 bases and J by 3 bases, with 17 bases between. This CDR3 reads CASSTHPRGHYNEQFF. DNA of the CDR3: TGTGCCAGCAGCACTCACCCCAGGGGCCACTACAATGAGCAGTTCTTC.

This chain uses TRBV20-1 with TRBJ2-3, with TRBD1 matching 10 bases. The CDR3 is made up of 15 amino acids. Looked up from germline, CDR1 is DFQATT and CDR2 is SNEGSKA (reference sequence). V shed 1 base and J 3 bases; nucleotides not matched to a gene: 4. The CDR3 DNA follows: TGCAGTGCTAGAGGGGGGACAGGGGTAACAGATACGCAGTATTTT. Protein sequence: CSARGGTGVTDTQYF.

This chain joins TRBV20-1 and TRBJ2-5; a weak D match, TRBD2 (5 bases). The V and J ends lost 0 bases and 2 bases respectively, with 10 bases between them. Germline V lookup: CDR1 DFQATT, CDR2 SNEGSKA (reference sequence). CDR3 length: 14 residues. CDR3 nucleotide sequence: TGCAGTGCTAGAGATCCACTAGAGCAAGAGACCCAGTACTTC. This gives the protein CSARDPLEQETQYF.

This chain joins TRBV29-1 and TRBJ2-1; TRBD2 matches 7 bases. Germline-derived CDR1 and CDR2 are SQVTM and ANQGSEA. V shed 5 bases, J shed 2 bases, and the junction held 9 bases outside the gene matches. The CDR3 has 15 amino acids. CDR3: CSVIGGRGTYNEQFF. In DNA, the CDR3 is TGCAGCGTTATCGGCGGGAGAGGGACCTACAATGAGCAGTTCTTC.

This rearrangement joins TRBV5-1 to TRBJ2-1; no clear D. Trimming took off 7 bases at V and 6 bases at J, with 5 bases between the two ends. CDR1 SGHRS and CDR2 YFSETQ come from the germline V gene. This CDR3 spans 10 amino acids. CDR3 residues: CASPGNEQFF. In DNA form, the CDR3 reads TGCGCCAGCCCAGGCAATGAGCAGTTCTTC.

This clonotype was seen only a few times. The chain employs TRBV10-3 and TRBJ2-5; unclear D gene. Looked up from germline, CDR1 is ENHRY and CDR2 is SYGVKD. The V end was cut by 11 bases, the J end by 5 bases, with 15 bases between. The CDR3 totals 12 residues. In DNA form, the CDR3 reads TGTGCCTACAGCCCATCCCTGGAGACCCAGTACTTC. It specifies CAYSPSLETQYF.

The chain links TRBV29-1 to TRBJ2-5, with TRBD1 matching 7 bases. The J call could be wrong; TRBJ2-7 is a better fit for the DNA end. Germline values: CDR1 SQVTM, CDR2 ANQGSEA. This CDR3 has 14 residues. The CDR3 reads CSVAPTGTPYEQYF. The CDR3 region has the DNA TGCAGCGTTGCCCCGACAGGGACCCCCTACGAGCAGTACTTC.

The chain joins TRBV15 to TRBJ1-4; no clear D gene. The ends were cut back, 5 bases at V and 5 bases at J, with 9 bases in the middle. CDR1 and CDR2 from the germline V gene are LNHNV and YYDKDF (reference sequence). The CDR3 loop spans 13 amino acids. Written as DNA, the CDR3 is TGTGCCACCAGCCCGCGAGGGAATGAAAAACTGTTTTTT. It yields the protein CATSPRGNEKLFF.

The chain couples TRBV6-5 to TRBJ2-5; D ambiguous. From germline, CDR1 is MNHEY and CDR2 SVGAGI. This CDR3 comprises 14 residues. Trimming removed 7 bases from V and 2 bases from J, with 14 bases in between. CDR3 loop: CASTNLEVQETQYF. The CDR3 DNA reads as TGTGCCAGCACGAACCTCGAGGTACAAGAGACCCAGTACTTC.

This clonotype was seen only a few times. The chain joins TRBV6-5 to TRBJ2-7; D is perhaps TRBD2 (6 bases). Trimming stripped 2 bases from V and 1 base from J, with 12 bases between. The CDR3 is 15 residues long. From germline, CDR1 is MNHEY and CDR2 SVGAGI. CDR3 nucleotide sequence: TGTGCCAGCAGTTACGGAGGGTATAGGTCCTACGAGCAGTACTTC. This codes for CASSYGGYRSYEQYF.

This rearrangement joins TRBV28 to TRBJ2-1; possibly TRBD1 for D (7 bases). The CDR3 runs to 12 residues. Germline-derived CDR1 and CDR2 are MDHEN and SYDVKM. V lost 11 bases, J lost 13 bases, and 21 bases lay in between. CDR3 DNA: TGTGCCGGCCAGGGGGGTGCGGAGACCCAGTTCTTC. It is translated as CAGQGGAETQFF.

This sequence joins TRBV5-1 and TRBJ1-2; D is perhaps TRBD1 (5 bases). Germline lookup yields CDR1 SGHRS and CDR2 YFSETQ. CDR3 size: 16 residues. V was shortened by 5 bases and J by 4 bases, with 21 bases between the two germline ends. The CDR3 sequence: CASSRGGADSSYGYTF. CDR3 nucleotides: TGCGCCAGCAGTCGAGGCGGTGCCGACAGTTCCTATGGCTACACCTTC.